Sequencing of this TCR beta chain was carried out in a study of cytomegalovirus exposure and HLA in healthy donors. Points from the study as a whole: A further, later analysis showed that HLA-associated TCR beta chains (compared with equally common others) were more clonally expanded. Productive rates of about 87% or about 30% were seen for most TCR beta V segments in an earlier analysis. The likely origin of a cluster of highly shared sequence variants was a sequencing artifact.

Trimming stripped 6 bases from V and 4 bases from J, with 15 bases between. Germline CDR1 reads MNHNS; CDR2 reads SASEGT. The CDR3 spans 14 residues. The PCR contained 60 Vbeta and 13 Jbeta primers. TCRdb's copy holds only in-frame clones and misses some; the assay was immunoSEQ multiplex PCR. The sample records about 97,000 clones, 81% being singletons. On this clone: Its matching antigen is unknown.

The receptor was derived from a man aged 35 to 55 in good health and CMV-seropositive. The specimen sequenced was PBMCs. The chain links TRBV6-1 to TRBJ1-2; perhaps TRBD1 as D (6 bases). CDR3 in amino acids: CASRGGGTTYGYTF. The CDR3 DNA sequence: TGTGCCAGCAGGGGGGGAGGGACAACCTATGGCTACACCTTC.